This T cell receptor beta chain derives from a study of breast tumors, draining lymph nodes, adjacent tissues. Breast cancer patients provided tissue from their axillary draining lymph nodes. Study results and caveats: Compared with lymph nodes, tumors were less diverse; compared with nontumor tissue, more. The lymph node origin of tumor T cells was framed as consistent with a hypothesis, not demonstrated. Tumor and nontumor repertoires were significantly more similar in luminal-like than in basal-like breast cancer. The data were judged consistent with most tumor T cells coming from lymph node and expanding in tumor.

TCRdb redid the calling of the multiplex PCR reads with MiXCR, one entry per CDR3 protein. Among under 150,000 distinct CDR3 sequences listed, about 20% were seen once. This clonotype was recorded many times. Its antigen is unidentified. This receptor was identified in a female donor with breast cancer. Some clones in this sample may be carry-over from other donors' samples. The sequenced sample consisted of axillary lymph node tissue.

In DNA form, the CDR3 reads TGTGCCAGCAGCTTAGGTGGAGGGTCGAACACCGGGGAGCTGTTTTTT. Amino acid sequence: CASSLGGGSNTGELFF. The V call is TRBV7-8, the J call TRBJ2-2; a possible D gene is TRBD2 (6 bases). This CDR3 comprises 16 residues. V lost 1 base and J 0 bases, leaving 9 bases between the germline ends. Germline V gene lookup returns CDR1 SGHVS and CDR2 FQNEAQ.